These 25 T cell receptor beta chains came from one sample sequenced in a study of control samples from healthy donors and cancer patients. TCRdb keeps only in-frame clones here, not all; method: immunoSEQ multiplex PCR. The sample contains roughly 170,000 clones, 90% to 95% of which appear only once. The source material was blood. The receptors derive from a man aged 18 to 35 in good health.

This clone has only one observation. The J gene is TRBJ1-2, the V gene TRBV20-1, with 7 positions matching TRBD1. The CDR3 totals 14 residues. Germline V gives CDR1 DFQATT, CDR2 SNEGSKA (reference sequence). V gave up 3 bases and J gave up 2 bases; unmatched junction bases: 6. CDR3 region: CSASNQGVNYGYTF. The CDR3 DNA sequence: TGCAGTGCTAGTAACCAGGGGGTAAACTATGGCTACACCTTC.

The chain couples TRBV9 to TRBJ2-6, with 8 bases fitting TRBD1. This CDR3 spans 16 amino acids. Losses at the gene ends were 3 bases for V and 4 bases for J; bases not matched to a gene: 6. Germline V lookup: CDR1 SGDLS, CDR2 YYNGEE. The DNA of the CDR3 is TGTGCCAGCAGCGCAGGACAGGGTTTCGGGGCCAACGTCCTGACTTTC. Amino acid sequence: CASSAGQGFGANVLTF.

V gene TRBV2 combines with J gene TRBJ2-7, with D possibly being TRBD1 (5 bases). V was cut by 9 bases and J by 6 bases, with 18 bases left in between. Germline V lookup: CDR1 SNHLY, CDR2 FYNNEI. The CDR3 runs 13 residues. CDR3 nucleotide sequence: TGTGCCAGTGAAGGCAGGGTTACCCTCGAGCAGTACTTC. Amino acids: CASEGRVTLEQYF. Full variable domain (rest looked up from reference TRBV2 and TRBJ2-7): EPEVTQTPSHQVTQMGQEVILRCVPISNHLYFYWYRQILGQKVEFLVSFYNNEISEKSEIFDDQFSVERPDGSNFTLKIRSTKLEDSAMYFCASEGRVTLEQYFGPGTRLTVT.

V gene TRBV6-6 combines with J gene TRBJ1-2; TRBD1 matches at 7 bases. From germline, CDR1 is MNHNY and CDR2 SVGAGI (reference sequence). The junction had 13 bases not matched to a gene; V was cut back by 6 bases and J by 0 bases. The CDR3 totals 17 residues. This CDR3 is CASSRSIGTATNYGYTF. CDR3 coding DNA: TGTGCCAGCAGCCGATCTATCGGGACAGCCACTAACTATGGCTACACCTTC.

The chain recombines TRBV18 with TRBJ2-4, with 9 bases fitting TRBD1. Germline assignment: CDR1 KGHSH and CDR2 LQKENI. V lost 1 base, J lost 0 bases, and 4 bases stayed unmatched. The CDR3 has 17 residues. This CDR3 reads CASSPRGTGLAKNIQYF. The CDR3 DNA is TGTGCCAGCTCACCACGTGGGACAGGGCTAGCCAAAAACATTCAGTACTTC.

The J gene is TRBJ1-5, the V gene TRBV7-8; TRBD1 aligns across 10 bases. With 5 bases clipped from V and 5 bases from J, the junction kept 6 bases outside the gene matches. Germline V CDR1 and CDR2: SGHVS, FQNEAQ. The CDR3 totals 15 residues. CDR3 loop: CASSPRTGGDQPQHF. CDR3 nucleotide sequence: TGTGCCAGCAGCCCTCGGACAGGGGGTGATCAGCCCCAGCATTTT. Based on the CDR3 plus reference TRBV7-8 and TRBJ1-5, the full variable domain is GAGVSQSPRYKVAKRGQDVALRCDPISGHVSLFWYQQALGQGPEFLTYFQNEAQLDKSGLPSDRFFAERPEGSVSTLKIQRTQQEDSAVYLCASSPRTGGDQPQHFGDGTRLSIL.

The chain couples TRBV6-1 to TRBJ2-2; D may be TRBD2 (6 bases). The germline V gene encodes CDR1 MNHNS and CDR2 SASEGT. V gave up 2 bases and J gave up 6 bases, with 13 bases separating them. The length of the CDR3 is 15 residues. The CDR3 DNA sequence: TGTGCCAGCAGTGAAATTCTTCGGAGGGCCGGGGAGCTGTTTTTT. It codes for CASSEILRRAGELFF.

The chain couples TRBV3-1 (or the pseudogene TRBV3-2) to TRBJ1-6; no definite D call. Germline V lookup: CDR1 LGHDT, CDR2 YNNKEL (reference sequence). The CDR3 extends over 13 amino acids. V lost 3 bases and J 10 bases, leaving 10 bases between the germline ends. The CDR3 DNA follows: TGTGCCAGCAGCCAGGGTAGTTGGTCACCCCTCCACTTT. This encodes CASSQGSWSPLHF.

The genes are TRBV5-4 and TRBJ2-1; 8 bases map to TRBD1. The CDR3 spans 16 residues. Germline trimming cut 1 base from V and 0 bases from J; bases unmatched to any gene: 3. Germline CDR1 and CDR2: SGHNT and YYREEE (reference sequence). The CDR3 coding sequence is TGTGCCAGCAGCTTGTACAGGGGGAGCTCCTACAATGAGCAGTTCTTC. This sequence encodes CASSLYRGSSYNEQFF.

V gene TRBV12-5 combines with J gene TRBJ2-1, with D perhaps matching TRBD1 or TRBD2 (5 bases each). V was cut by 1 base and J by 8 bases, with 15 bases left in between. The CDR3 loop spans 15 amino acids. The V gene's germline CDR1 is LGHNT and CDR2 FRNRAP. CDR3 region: CASGLASWGFDEQFF. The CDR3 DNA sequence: TGTGCTAGTGGTTTGGCCAGTTGGGGGTTCGATGAGCAGTTCTTC.

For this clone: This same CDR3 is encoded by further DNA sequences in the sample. CDR3: CASSPTTYEQYF. CDR3 bases: TGTGCCAGCTCACCGACGACCTACGAGCAGTACTTC. The gene calls are TRBV18 and TRBJ2-7; D is unclear. This CDR3 has 12 residues. Germline V gene lookup returns CDR1 KGHSH and CDR2 LQKENI. Trimming left V 3 bases short and J 2 bases short, with 5 bases between. The full variable domain, with the rest looked up from reference TRBV18 and TRBJ2-7, is NAGVMQNPRHLVRRRGQEARLRCSPMKGHSHVYWYRQLPEEGLKFMVYLQKENIIDESGMPKERFSAEFPKEGPSILRIQQVVRGDSAAYFCASSPTTYEQYFGPGTRLTVT.

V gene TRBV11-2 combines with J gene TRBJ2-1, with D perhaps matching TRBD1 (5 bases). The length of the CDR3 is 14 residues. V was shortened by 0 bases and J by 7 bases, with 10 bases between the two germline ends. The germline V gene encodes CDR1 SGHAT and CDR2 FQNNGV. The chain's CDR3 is CASSLDFGQNEQFF. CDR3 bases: TGTGCCAGCAGCTTAGACTTCGGACAAAATGAGCAGTTCTTC.

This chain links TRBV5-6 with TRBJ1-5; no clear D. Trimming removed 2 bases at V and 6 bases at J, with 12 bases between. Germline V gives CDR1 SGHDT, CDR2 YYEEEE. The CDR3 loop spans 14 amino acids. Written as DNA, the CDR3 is TGTGCCAGCAGCTTCTACCTAGGGATTCAGCCCCAGCATTTT. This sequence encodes CASSFYLGIQPQHF.

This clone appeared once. The CDR3 reads CASSQDRTRSYEQYF. The CDR3 DNA reads TGCGCCAGCAGCCAAGATAGGACTAGGTCCTACGAGCAGTACTTC. This chain joins TRBV4-1 and TRBJ2-7; 7 bases fit TRBD2. CDR1 and CDR2 (germline): MGHRA, YSYEKL. The CDR3 runs to 15 residues. V lost 0 bases to trimming and J lost 1 base; unmatched junction nucleotides: 3.

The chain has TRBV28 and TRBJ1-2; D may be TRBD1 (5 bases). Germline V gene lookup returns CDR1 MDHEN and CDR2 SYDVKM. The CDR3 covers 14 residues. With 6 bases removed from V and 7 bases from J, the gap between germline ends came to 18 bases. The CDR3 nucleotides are TGTGCCAGCAGATCCCCGGCGGGGCTAGGTGGCTACACCTTC. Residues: CASRSPAGLGGYTF.

CDR3 coding DNA: TGTGCCAGCAGTTTATCGGACAGGGGAAACTATGGCTACACCTTC. Residues: CASSLSDRGNYGYTF. The V call is TRBV27, the J call TRBJ1-2; 9 nucleotides match TRBD1. Trimming removed 0 bases from V and 2 bases from J; junction bases left unmatched: 1. The CDR3 is 15 amino acids. Per germline, CDR1 MNHEY and CDR2 SMNVEV (reference sequence).

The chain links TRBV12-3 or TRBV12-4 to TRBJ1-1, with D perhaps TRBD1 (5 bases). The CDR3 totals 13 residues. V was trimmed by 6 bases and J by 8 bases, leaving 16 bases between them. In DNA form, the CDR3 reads TGTGCCAGCAGGGCAGGGAAAGCCGGGGAAGCTTTCTTT. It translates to CASRAGKAGEAFF.

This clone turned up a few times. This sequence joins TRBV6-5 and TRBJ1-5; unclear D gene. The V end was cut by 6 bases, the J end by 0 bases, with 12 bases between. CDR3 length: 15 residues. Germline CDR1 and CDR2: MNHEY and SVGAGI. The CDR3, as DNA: TGTGCCAGCAGCCGGTCAGGCTATAGCAATCAGCCCCAGCATTTT. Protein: CASSRSGYSNQPQHF.

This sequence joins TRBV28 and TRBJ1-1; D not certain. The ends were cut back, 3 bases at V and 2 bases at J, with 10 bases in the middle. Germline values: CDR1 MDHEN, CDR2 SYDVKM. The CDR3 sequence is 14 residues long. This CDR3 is CASSLSTRNTEAFF. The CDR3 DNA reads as TGTGCCAGCAGTTTGTCTACCCGAAACACTGAAGCTTTCTTT.

CDR3 residues: CASSSDRDQPQHF. The DNA for the CDR3 is TGTGCCAGCTCGTCGGACAGAGATCAGCCCCAGCATTTT. The rearrangement links TRBV18 to TRBJ1-5; D is perhaps TRBD1 (6 bases). The V gene's germline CDR1 is KGHSH and CDR2 LQKENI. The CDR3 loop spans 13 amino acids. V was trimmed by 6 bases and J by 5 bases, leaving 11 bases between them.

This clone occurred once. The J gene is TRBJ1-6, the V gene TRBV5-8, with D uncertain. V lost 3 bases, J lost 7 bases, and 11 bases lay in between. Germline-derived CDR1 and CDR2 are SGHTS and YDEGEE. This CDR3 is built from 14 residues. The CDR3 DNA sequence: TGTGCCAGCAGCTCCCTGGGATGGAATTCACCCCTCCACTTT. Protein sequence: CASSSLGWNSPLHF.

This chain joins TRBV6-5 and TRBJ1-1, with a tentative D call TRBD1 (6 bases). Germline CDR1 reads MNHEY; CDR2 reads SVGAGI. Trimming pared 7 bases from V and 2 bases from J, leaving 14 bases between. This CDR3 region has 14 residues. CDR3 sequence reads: CASTSAGANTEAFF. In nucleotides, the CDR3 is TGTGCCAGCACTTCCGCGGGGGCTAACACTGAAGCTTTCTTT.

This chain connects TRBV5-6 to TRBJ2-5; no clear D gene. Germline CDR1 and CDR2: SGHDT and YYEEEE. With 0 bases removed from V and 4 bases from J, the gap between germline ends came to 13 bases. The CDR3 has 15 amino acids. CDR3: CASSLARQPTETQYF. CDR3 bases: TGTGCCAGCAGCTTGGCTAGGCAGCCCACAGAGACCCAGTACTTC.

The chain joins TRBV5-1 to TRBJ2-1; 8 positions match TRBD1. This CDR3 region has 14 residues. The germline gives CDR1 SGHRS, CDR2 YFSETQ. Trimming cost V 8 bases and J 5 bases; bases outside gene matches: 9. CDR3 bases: TGCGCCAGTGCCAGACAGGGGATCGACAATGAGCAGTTCTTC. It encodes CASARQGIDNEQFF.

CDR3 DNA: TGTGCCAGCAGTCTTTTATTGAACACTGAAGCTTTCTTT. It yields the protein CASSLLLNTEAFF. V usage is TRBV5-4 and J usage is TRBJ1-1, with D unresolved. Trimming cost V 5 bases and J 0 bases, with 8 bases left between them. The germline V gene encodes CDR1 SGHNT and CDR2 YYREEE (reference sequence). This CDR3 is built from 13 residues.